This TCR beta chain was recorded in a study of T cell responses to AZD1222 COVID-19 vaccine. Study conclusions and caveats: The study reported that nearly half of spike-specific TCRs target unmutated variant regions.

Points on this clone: What it binds is unknown.

Assay: immunoSEQ multiplex PCR; the TCRdb copy retains only in-frame clones and omits some. The data contain 78,000 or so clones, 80% of them singletons. This specimen consisted of peripheral blood, obtained 28 days after the second AZD1222 dose. The receptor comes from an adult who received the AZD1222 COVID-19 vaccine.

As DNA, the CDR3 is TGTGCCAGTAGTATTTCGAACATCAACACCGGGGAGCTGTTTTTT. This gives the protein CASSISNINTGELFF. This sequence joins TRBV19 and TRBJ2-2, with unresolved D. V was clipped by 3 bases and J by 2 bases, with 10 bases between them. The CDR3 spans 15 residues. Germline V CDR1 and CDR2: LNHDA, SQIVND (reference sequence).